Given below is one T cell receptor beta chain in context. The target antigen is unknown. The table came from immunoSEQ multiplex PCR; TCRdb's copy has only in-frame clones and leaves some out. Of more than 2,000,000 clones listed, more than 80% are singletons. The CDR3 is made up of 16 amino acids. V dropped 1 base and J dropped 0 bases, with 9 bases sitting between them. Germline V gene sequence: CDR1 SNHLY, CDR2 FYNNEI. This sample was included in a study of shared clonotypes between healthy human individuals. At the level of the study: The study used three CD4 naive, three CD4 memory, two CD8 naive and one CD8 memory plate per donor. Findings and caveats of the study: In four donors, around 5% of naive CD4 clonotypes appeared in common. Clonotypes shared by all four sorted-subset donors had higher generation probabilities than non-shared clonotypes.

The sequence derives from a man aged 18-30 years in good health. Some clones in this sample may be carry-over from other donors' samples. Sequencing input: naive CD4+ T cells from PBMCs. The subset here: CD45RA+ positively selected. The chain employs TRBV2 and TRBJ2-2, with D possibly being TRBD2 (5 bases). The CDR3 is CASSEEAATNTGELFF. In nucleotides, the CDR3 is TGTGCCAGCAGTGAAGAAGCGGCTACGAACACCGGGGAGCTGTTTTTT.